One sample yielded the 9 T cell receptor beta chains listed below, sequenced in a study of T cells in Graves' hyperthyroidism and ophthalmopathy. RNA transcripts were the template for amplifying TCR beta CDR3 regions. HTBI primers drove first-round RT-PCR of the TCR CDR3. TCRdb reprocessed the multiplex PCR reads with MiXCR, giving one entry per CDR3 protein. This sample has under 450,000 distinct CDR3 sequences; approximately 17% occur once, and the top ten carry almost 35%. The sequencing input was blood. The source of these receptors is a woman in her twenties or thirties with Graves' hyperthyroidism that later progressed to Graves' ophthalmopathy.

The gene calls are TRBV29-1 and TRBJ2-7; no clear D. Germline lookup yields CDR1 SQVTM and CDR2 ANQGSEA. The V gene lost 5 bases and the J gene lost 4 bases, with 15 bases spanning the gap. The CDR3 is 13 amino acids. The CDR3 loop reads CSVLVTASYEQYF. In DNA form, the CDR3 reads TGCAGCGTTCTGGTCACAGCCTCTTACGAGCAGTACTTC.

The chain joins TRBV7-2 to TRBJ1-5, with a weak D call TRBD1 (5 bases). Deletions cut 5 bases from V and 4 bases from J, with 24 bases between. CDR1 and CDR2 (germline): SGHTA, FQGNSA. The CDR3 is made up of 18 amino acids. For the CDR3, the DNA is TGTGCCAGCAGCCTAACGTCATGGGACCAAGTTTGGAATCAGCCCCAGCATTTT. It specifies CASSLTSWDQVWNQPQHF.

The chain recombines TRBV20-1 with TRBJ2-1; TRBD2 aligns across 8 bases. Trimming took 6 bases from V and 4 from J; bases not matched to a gene: 8. This CDR3 spans 14 amino acids. Germline V gene data show CDR1 as DFQATT and CDR2 as SNEGSKA (reference sequence). CDR3 coding DNA: TGCAGTGCCCAATTCGGACTAGCTTACAATGAGCAGTTCTTC. It is translated as CSAQFGLAYNEQFF.

The chain is built from TRBV5-5 and TRBJ2-7, with a possible D match to TRBD2 (5 bases). The CDR3 runs to 14 residues. The germline gives CDR1 SGHKS, CDR2 YYEKEE (reference sequence). V lost 1 base and J lost 3, with 11 bases in between. The CDR3 DNA sequence: TGTGCCAGCAGCTTGTACGTCGGGATCTACGAGCAGTACTTC. Protein sequence: CASSLYVGIYEQYF.

The sample holds a few counts of this clonotype. The rearrangement links TRBV7-2 to TRBJ2-7, with TRBD2 matching over 7 bases. Germline-derived CDR1 and CDR2 are SGHTA and FQGNSA. The CDR3 has 14 amino acids. After removal of 1 base from V and 7 bases from J, the junction contained 7 bases not matched to a gene. The CDR3 DNA is TGTGCCAGCAGCTTAGGGGCGGGAGCAGGGGAGCAGTACTTC. Protein sequence: CASSLGAGAGEQYF.

This clonotype was counted at least ten times. The chain links TRBV12-3 or TRBV12-4 to TRBJ2-1; D is uncertain. The V end was cut by 7 bases, the J end by 3 bases, with 7 bases between. This CDR3 contains 12 residues. The CDR3 reads CASTSNYNEQFF. The CDR3 region has the DNA TGTGCCAGCACGTCCAACTACAATGAGCAGTTCTTC.

The chain has TRBV9 and TRBJ2-1, with D uncertain. The tail of the sequence fits TRBJ2-7 better, so the J call may be wrong. CDR3 length: 15 amino acids. Germline lookup yields CDR1 SGDLS and CDR2 YYNGEE. Here the CDR3 DNA reads TGTGCCAGCAGCGTAGACCTCGGGTCCTACAATGAGCAGTACTTC. Protein sequence: CASSVDLGSYNEQYF.

Concerning this clonotype itself: An end of the junction differs from the germline gene, which may be a read error. CDR3 sequence: CSARGTVYSNQPQHF. DNA for the CDR3: TGCAGTGCGAGAGGGACAGTATATAGCAATCAGCCCCAGCATTTT. The V gene is TRBV20-1, the J gene TRBJ1-5; the match to TRBD1 covers 7 bases. Looked up from germline, CDR1 is DFQATT and CDR2 is SNEGSKA (reference sequence). The CDR3 is 15 amino acids.

The chain carries TRBV10-3 and TRBJ1-1; TRBD1 agrees at 10 bases. CDR3 size: 13 residues. Trimming cost V 10 bases and J 11 bases; bases outside gene matches: 13. Germline CDR1 and CDR2: ENHRY and SYGVKD. The CDR3 DNA sequence: TGTGCCACATTGACAGGGGGCTTATCGACCGCTTTCTTT. Its translation is CATLTGGLSTAFF.